This T cell receptor beta chain was documented in a study of blood T cell repertoires in COVID-19. On the study more broadly: Specimens from acute and convalescent COVID-19 originated in the United States, Italy and Spain. The analysed material was cDNA or gDNA that came from T cells, B-cell-depleted T cells, or PBMCs.

The data were produced by immunoSEQ multiplex PCR, yet TCRdb's version contains in-frame clones alone and is incomplete. The table has 350,000 or so clones, 86% seen once. This clone was seen only once. The ends lost 3 bases at V and 7 bases at J; junction bases unmatched: 8. The CDR3 extends over 15 amino acids. Germline CDR1 is SGHTA and CDR2 is FQGTGA. The sample comprised PBMCs or T cells enriched from blood (not recorded which). The clonotype was recovered from a middle-aged woman with acute COVID-19. The rearrangement joins TRBV7-3 to TRBJ2-1, with TRBD1 matching 8 bases. CDR3 in amino acids: CASSFGQGAENEQFF. In nucleotides, the CDR3 is TGTGCCAGCAGCTTTGGGCAGGGGGCGGAGAATGAGCAGTTCTTC.